This passage covers 15 T cell receptor beta chains from one sample sequenced in a study of T-cell memory formation after mild COVID-19. One entry per CDR3 protein results from TCRdb running MiXCR on the 5' RACE reads. The sample records about 200,000 distinct CDR3 sequences, around 15% being singletons. Input material: PBMCs or a T cell subset sorted from them (not recorded which). These receptors all stem from an adult woman who had mild COVID-19 (a few samples of this study predate the infection). Cell type and time point are not known.

The chain uses TRBV7-2 and TRBJ2-5, with D unclear. This CDR3 comprises 16 residues. From germline, CDR1 is SGHTA and CDR2 FQGNSA. Trimming removed 2 bases from V and 1 base from J, with 14 bases in between. The DNA for the CDR3 is TGTGCCAGCAGCTTATCGGCAGGTCGAACCCAAGAGACCCAGTACTTC. Amino acids: CASSLSAGRTQETQYF.

This clonotype has only a few counts. V is TRBV25-1 and J is TRBJ1-1, with D unresolved. The CDR3 runs to 11 residues. With 3 bases removed from V and 10 bases from J, the gap between germline ends came to 9 bases. From germline, CDR1 is MGHDK and CDR2 SYGVNS. The CDR3 DNA reads as TGTGCCAGCAGTGACTTCATAGGAGCTTTCTTT. Protein: CASSDFIGAFF.

This clonotype was counted only a few times. J is TRBJ1-4 and V is TRBV20-1, with D perhaps matching TRBD1 (5 bases). CDR3 size: 12 residues. V shed 3 bases and J shed 6 bases, with 8 bases lying between them. CDR1 and CDR2 (germline): DFQATT, SNEGSKA (reference sequence). In nucleotides, the CDR3 is TGCAGTGCTAGGGGGCTGGATGAAAAACTGTTTTTT. Its translation is CSARGLDEKLFF.

This chain uses TRBV11-2 with TRBJ2-7, with 9 positions matching TRBD2. This CDR3 has 14 amino acids. Germline-derived CDR1 and CDR2 are SGHAT and FQNNGV. The V segment lost 5 bases and the J segment 5 bases; nucleotides outside the gene matches: 7. The CDR3 sequence: CASSPAGGRDEQYF. In DNA form, the CDR3 reads TGTGCCAGCAGCCCCGCGGGGGGGCGGGACGAGCAGTACTTC.

This clonotype was found a few times. CDR3 amino acids: CSAAITEAFF. The DNA of the CDR3 is TGCAGTGCTGCTATAACTGAAGCTTTCTTT. The chain combines TRBV20-1 with TRBJ1-1; D gene unclear. V lost 5 bases to trimming and J lost 5 bases, with 6 bases between them. In germline, CDR1 is DFQATT, CDR2 SNEGSKA (reference sequence). The CDR3 runs to 10 residues.

The V call is TRBV6-5, the J call TRBJ2-6; 7 bases align to TRBD1. From germline, CDR1 is MNHEY and CDR2 SVGAGI. The CDR3 covers 15 residues. The V gene end was trimmed by 7 bases and the J gene end by 2 bases; junction bases not matched to a gene: 5. CDR3 protein: CASTLDRAGANVLTF. CDR3 bases: TGTGCCAGCACCCTCGACAGGGCTGGGGCCAACGTCCTGACTTTC.

The chain employs TRBV6-5 and TRBJ2-7, with D perhaps assigned TRBD1 or TRBD2 (5 bases each). The V and J ends lost 5 bases and 7 bases respectively, with 18 bases between them. The germline V gene has CDR1 MNHEY and CDR2 SVGAGI. The CDR3 sequence is 14 residues long. CDR3 sequence: CASSRDPKWGEQYF. The CDR3 bases are TGTGCCAGCAGTCGGGATCCTAAGTGGGGGGAGCAGTACTTC.

This clonotype was observed a handful of times. The chain joins TRBV5-1 to TRBJ2-3; 7 bases map to TRBD1. The CDR3 is 15 amino acids. Trimming at V came to 4 bases and at J to 2 bases, leaving 7 bases not matched to a gene. Looked up from germline, CDR1 is SGHRS and CDR2 is YFSETQ. Here the CDR3 DNA reads TGCGCCAGCAGCCCCGGGACAGCAAACACAGATACGCAGTATTTT. It is translated as CASSPGTANTDTQYF.

V and J are TRBV24-1 and TRBJ2-2; TRBD2 matches at 8 bases. V shed 5 bases and J 0 bases; nucleotides not matched to a gene: 10. The CDR3 has 18 residues. Germline CDR1 reads KGHDR; CDR2 reads SFDVKD. CDR3 residues: CATSARSGKGTNTGELFF. In DNA, the CDR3 is TGTGCCACCAGTGCCCGTAGCGGGAAGGGGACGAACACCGGGGAGCTGTTTTTT.

This clonotype came up once. CDR3 in amino acids: CASSFNSGGDTQYF. The CDR3 DNA reads as TGTGCCAGCAGTTTTAATAGCGGGGGAGATACGCAGTATTTT. The V call is TRBV12-3 or TRBV12-4, the J call TRBJ2-3, with 9 bases lining up with TRBD2. The V segment lost 3 bases and the J segment 5 bases; nucleotides outside the gene matches: 3. There are 14 residues in the CDR3.

This clonotype was counted only a few times. The chain uses TRBV7-9 and TRBJ2-7; tentatively, D is TRBD2 (5 bases). Trimming took off 0 bases at V and 0 bases at J, with 6 bases between the two ends. CDR1 is SEHNR and CDR2 is FQNEAQ in the germline V gene (reference sequence). This CDR3 spans 14 amino acids. DNA for the CDR3: TGTGCCAGCAGCTTAGCCGGGGACTCCTACGAGCAGTACTTC. It is translated as CASSLAGDSYEQYF.

The J gene is TRBJ1-5, the V gene TRBV7-9; no definite D call. V lost 5 bases and J 9 bases, leaving 14 bases between the germline ends. The germline gives CDR1 SEHNR, CDR2 FQNEAQ (reference sequence). The CDR3 sequence is 13 residues long. As DNA, the CDR3 is TGTGCCAGCAGCCCTGGGCAGAGCAGGCCCCAGCATTTT. Translated: CASSPGQSRPQHF.

This clonotype has a handful of counts. J is TRBJ2-2 and V is TRBV9; D may be TRBD1 (6 bases). The CDR3 spans 16 residues. Germline assignment: CDR1 SGDLS and CDR2 YYNGEE. V lost 0 bases and J 2 bases, leaving 11 bases between the germline ends. The CDR3 here is CASSVGVTGNTGELFF. For the CDR3, the DNA is TGTGCCAGCAGCGTAGGCGTGACAGGAAACACCGGGGAGCTGTTTTTT.

The chain joins TRBV20-1 to TRBJ1-4; no clear D. Germline V gene sequence: CDR1 DFQATT, CDR2 SNEGSKA (reference sequence). The CDR3 spans 11 residues. V was clipped by 1 base and J by 6 bases, with 3 bases between them. In nucleotides, the CDR3 is TGCAGTGCTAGAGTGCATGAAAAACTGTTTTTT. It translates to CSARVHEKLFF.

The rearrangement uses TRBV7-2 and TRBJ2-2, with D hard to call. CDR3 size: 14 residues. Germline CDR1 and CDR2: SGHTA and FQGNSA. The V end was cut by 5 bases, the J end by 5 bases, with 12 bases between. CDR3 nucleotide sequence: TGTGCCAGCAGCACAAACTATAGAACCGGGGAGCTGTTTTTT. This sequence encodes CASSTNYRTGELFF.